This entry describes one T cell receptor beta chain. The data stem from a study of blood T cell repertoires in COVID-19. Study-wide background: The samples span acute and convalescent COVID-19 from the United States, Italy and Spain.

In the source study's methods: The assay estimated nucleated cells by amplifying reference gene primers. Sequencing was performed with immunoSEQ multiplex PCR; in TCRdb, only in-frame clones are kept and a portion is missing. Clone size and the V and J calls come from that table; the DNA yielded D and trimming. The sample has over 150,000 clones; 80% to 85% are singletons. Trimming shortened V by 5 bases and J by 0 bases, and 12 bases separated the two germline ends. Germline CDR1 SGHAT, CDR2 FQDESV (reference sequence). This CDR3 spans 15 amino acids. Sequencing was carried out using peripheral blood. V and J are TRBV11-1 and TRBJ2-3; possibly TRBD2 for D (5 bases). This receptor was taken from a man younger than 35 with active or convalescent COVID-19. The CDR3 DNA sequence: TGTGCCAGCAGCCCCAGCGGAATAAGCACAGATACGCAGTATTTT. The encoded protein is CASSPSGISTDTQYF.